A selection of T cell receptor beta chains follows, all from one sample in a study of shared clonotypes between healthy human individuals. The method was immunoSEQ multiplex PCR; TCRdb's version includes in-frame clones alone and lacks a portion of them. The sample yields approximately 2.3 million clones, 80% to 95% seen once. Sequenced input: naive CD4+ T cells from PBMCs. These receptors all come from a man younger than 30 in good health. Some clones in this sample may be carry-over from other donors' samples. Each CDR3 is given with its conserved first and last residue.

v_gene: TRBV7-6
CDR3aa: CASSLALGSRYEQYF

v_gene: TRBV5-1
CDR3aa: CASSLTSGRGDEQFF

v_gene: TRBV28
CDR3aa: CASSLLSPEGNQPQHF

v_gene: TRBV28
CDR3aa: CASSFRQNTDTQYF

v_gene: TRBV19
CDR3aa: CASSIYALAGYNEQFF

v_gene: TRBV2
CDR3aa: CASSGLAGAYEQYF

v_gene: TRBV4-2
CDR3aa: CASSQASTGEQFF

v_gene: TRBV19
CDR3aa: CASSIGGLFNQPQHF

v_gene: TRBV5-4
CDR3aa: CASSPGLAGGTGELFF

v_gene: TRBV30
CDR3aa: CAWDPDRGTSPLHF

v_gene: TRBV2
CDR3aa: CASSEMGLAVEQYF

v_gene: TRBV7-2
CDR3aa: CASSLDLPPGAIPFF

v_gene: TRBV11-2
CDR3aa: CASTNQRTDTQYF

v_gene: TRBV10-3
CDR3aa: CAISASQQETQYF

v_gene: TRBV6-1
CDR3aa: CASSGGTVPGELFF

v_gene: TRBV4-1
CDR3aa: CASSPTAVTTEYEQYF

v_gene: TRBV27
CDR3aa: CASSLWRGGHNEQFF

v_gene: TRBV5-1
CDR3aa: CASSLDPYQETQYF

v_gene: TRBV11-3
CDR3aa: CASSSLGDEQFF

v_gene: TRBV28
CDR3aa: CASSLWGGSSYNEQFF

v_gene: TRBV28
CDR3aa: CASSFPTNSPLHF

v_gene: TRBV11-2
CDR3aa: CASSPLRGPTGELFF

v_gene: TRBV7-8
CDR3aa: CASSLEVRSHTEAFF

v_gene: TRBV9
CDR3aa: CASSPTTGGLGYTF

v_gene: TRBV18
CDR3aa: CASSPPSSYEQYF

v_gene: TRBV28
CDR3aa: CASRTGVYYGYTF

v_gene: TRBV7-3
CDR3aa: CASSLKGGSTHEQYF

v_gene: TRBV6-5
CDR3aa: CASGVNGYTF

v_gene: TRBV10-3
CDR3aa: CAISDHPGAGYEQYF

v_gene: TRBV6-1
CDR3aa: CASSLGTEGNTIYF

v_gene: TRBV9
CDR3aa: CASSKQGRNTGELFF

v_gene: TRBV6-5
CDR3aa: CASRESGSNTQYF

v_gene: TRBV5-1
CDR3aa: CASSFGASGQTDTQYF

v_gene: TRBV6-6
CDR3aa: CASTRDRGGGYGYTF

v_gene: TRBV30
CDR3aa: CAWSVQIQTGELFF

v_gene: TRBV2
CDR3aa: CASRRDSNTEAFF

v_gene: TRBV5-1
CDR3aa: CASSQDSGPYEQYF

v_gene: TRBV9
CDR3aa: CASSVSAGRGETQYF

v_gene: TRBV11-3
CDR3aa: CASSRGLARPNGNEQFF

v_gene: TRBV5-1
CDR3aa: CASSLGTGLGDTQYF

v_gene: TRBV7-9
CDR3aa: CASSPSAGTVGEKLFF

v_gene: TRBV4-2
CDR3aa: CASSQVLGAARDEQYF

v_gene: TRBV2
CDR3aa: CASSSQGAAGANVLTF

v_gene: TRBV7-2
CDR3aa: CASSLDLGFNQPQHF

v_gene: TRBV15
CDR3aa: CATSSAQVLNEKLFF

v_gene: TRBV9
CDR3aa: CASSVNPGDRQEQYF

v_gene: TRBV6-6
CDR3aa: CASSYARGEQFF

v_gene: TRBV6-5
CDR3aa: CASSEAHEQFF

v_gene: TRBV7-9
CDR3aa: CASSTLRTGGYEQYF

v_gene: TRBV10-3
CDR3aa: CAIRQQGKGPEAFF

v_gene: TRBV7-8
CDR3aa: CASSFGTVSNQPQHF

v_gene: TRBV7-3
CDR3aa: CASSLREGPYEQYF

v_gene: TRBV19
CDR3aa: CASSGRVSTLNRAQHF

v_gene: TRBV4-2
CDR3aa: CASSQGDWGGLAKNIQYF